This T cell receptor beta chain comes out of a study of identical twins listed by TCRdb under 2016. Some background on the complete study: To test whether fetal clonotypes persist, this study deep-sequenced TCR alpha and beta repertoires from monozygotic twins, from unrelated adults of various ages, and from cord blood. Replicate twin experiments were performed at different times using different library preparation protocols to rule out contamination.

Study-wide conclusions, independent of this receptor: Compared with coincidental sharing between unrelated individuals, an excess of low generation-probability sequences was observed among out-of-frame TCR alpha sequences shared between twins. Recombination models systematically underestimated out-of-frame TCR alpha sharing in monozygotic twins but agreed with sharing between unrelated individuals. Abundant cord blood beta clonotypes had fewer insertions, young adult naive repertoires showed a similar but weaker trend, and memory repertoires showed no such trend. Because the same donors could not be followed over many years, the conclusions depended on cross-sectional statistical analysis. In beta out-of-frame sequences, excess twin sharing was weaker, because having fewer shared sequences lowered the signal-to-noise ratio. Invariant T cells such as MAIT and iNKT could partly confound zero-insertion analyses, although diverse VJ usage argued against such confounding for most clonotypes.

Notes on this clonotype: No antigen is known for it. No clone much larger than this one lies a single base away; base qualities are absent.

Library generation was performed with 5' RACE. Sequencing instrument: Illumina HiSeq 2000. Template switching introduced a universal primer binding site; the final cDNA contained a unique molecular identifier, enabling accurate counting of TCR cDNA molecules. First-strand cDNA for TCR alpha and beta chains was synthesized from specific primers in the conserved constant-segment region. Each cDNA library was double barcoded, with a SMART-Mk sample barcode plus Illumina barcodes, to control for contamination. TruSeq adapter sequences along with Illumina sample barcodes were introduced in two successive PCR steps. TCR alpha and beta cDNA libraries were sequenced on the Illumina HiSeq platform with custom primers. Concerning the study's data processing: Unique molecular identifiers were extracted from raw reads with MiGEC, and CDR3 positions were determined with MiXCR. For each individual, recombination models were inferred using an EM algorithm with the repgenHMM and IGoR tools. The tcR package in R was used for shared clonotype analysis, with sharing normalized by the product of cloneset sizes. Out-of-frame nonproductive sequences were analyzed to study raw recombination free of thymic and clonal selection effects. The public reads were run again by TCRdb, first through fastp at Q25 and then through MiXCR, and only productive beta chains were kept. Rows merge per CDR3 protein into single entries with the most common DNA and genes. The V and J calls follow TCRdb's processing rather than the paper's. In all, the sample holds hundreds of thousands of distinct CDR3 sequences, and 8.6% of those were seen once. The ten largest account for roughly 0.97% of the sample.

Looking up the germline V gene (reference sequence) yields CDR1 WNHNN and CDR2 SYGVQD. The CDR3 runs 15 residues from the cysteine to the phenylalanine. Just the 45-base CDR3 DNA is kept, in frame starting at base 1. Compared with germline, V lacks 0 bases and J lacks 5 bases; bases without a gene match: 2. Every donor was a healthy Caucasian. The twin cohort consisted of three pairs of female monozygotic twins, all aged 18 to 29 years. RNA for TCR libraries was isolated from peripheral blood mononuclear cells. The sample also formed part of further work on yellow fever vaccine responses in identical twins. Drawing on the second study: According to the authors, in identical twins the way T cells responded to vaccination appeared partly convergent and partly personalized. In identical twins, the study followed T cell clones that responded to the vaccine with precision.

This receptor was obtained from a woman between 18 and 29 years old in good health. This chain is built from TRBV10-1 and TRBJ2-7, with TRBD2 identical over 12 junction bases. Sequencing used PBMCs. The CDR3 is CASSESTSGSHEQYF. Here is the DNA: TGCGCCAGCAGTGAGTCGACTAGCGGGAGTCACGAGCAGTACTTC.